This T cell receptor (beta chain) came from a study of cytomegalovirus exposure and HLA in healthy donors. The study, taken as a whole, reports: According to a later analysis, TCR clusters from the first cohort tended to co-occur in the roughly 110 validation repertoires. In vitro, three CMV-associated chains proved specific for CMV antigens.

The data were produced by immunoSEQ multiplex PCR, yet TCRdb's version contains in-frame clones alone and is incomplete. Here the sample spans hundreds of thousands of clones, 86% being singletons. Notes on this clone: Its antigen remains unidentified.

The ends were cut back, 3 bases at V and 8 bases at J, with 16 bases in the middle. Per germline, CDR1 MNHNS and CDR2 SASEGT. CDR3 length: 14 residues. The V call is TRBV6-1, the J call TRBJ1-2, with D tentatively TRBD1 (5 bases). The source material was PBMCs. The TCR originated in a woman aged 18-29 years in good health and CMV-seronegative. The DNA for the CDR3 is TGTGCCAGCAGTGACAAAGGGGCCGCGAAGGGCTACACCTTC. Residues: CASSDKGAAKGYTF.